Sequencing of this TCR beta chain was carried out in a study of cytomegalovirus exposure and HLA in healthy donors. Study in general: Within the Caucasian-associated ancestry cluster were roughly 81% of the approximately 400 genotyped donors.

Study findings and constraints: Association with HLA alleles at 0.05 false discovery rate was found for 16,951 TCR beta sequences in a later analysis. A later analysis showed that HLA-associated TCR beta chains had undergone more clonal expansion than equally common others.

With regard to this clone: The antigen remains unidentified.

The J segment lost 3 bases and the V segment lost 6 bases, leaving 7 bases of the junction unmatched. From germline, CDR1 is MDHEN and CDR2 SYDVKM. The CDR3 loop spans 15 amino acids. In the PCR, 60 Vbeta and 13 Jbeta primers were used. The assay was immunoSEQ multiplex PCR, and TCRdb's table has in-frame clones only and misses some. The sample has 140,000 to 150,000 clones, 70% seen once. Healthy bone marrow donors supplied every sample. Sequences were obtained from PBMCs. The sequence derives from a woman in her sixties or seventies in good health and CMV-seropositive. This chain uses TRBV28 with TRBJ1-5; 8 bases line up with TRBD1. In DNA form, the CDR3 reads TGTGCCAGCAGCCCCCGGGACAGGATCAATCAGCCCCAGCATTTT. Translation: CASSPRDRINQPQHF.